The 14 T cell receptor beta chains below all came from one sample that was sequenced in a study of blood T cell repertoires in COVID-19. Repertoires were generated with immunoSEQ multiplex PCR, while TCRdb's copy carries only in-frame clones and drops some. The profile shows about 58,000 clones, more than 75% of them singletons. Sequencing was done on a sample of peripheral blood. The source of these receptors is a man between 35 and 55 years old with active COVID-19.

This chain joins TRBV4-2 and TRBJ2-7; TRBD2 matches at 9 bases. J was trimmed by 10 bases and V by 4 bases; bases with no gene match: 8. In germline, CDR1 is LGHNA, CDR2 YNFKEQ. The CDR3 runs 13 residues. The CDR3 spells CASSPPSGKDQYF. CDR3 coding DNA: TGTGCCAGCAGCCCCCCTAGCGGGAAGGATCAGTACTTC.

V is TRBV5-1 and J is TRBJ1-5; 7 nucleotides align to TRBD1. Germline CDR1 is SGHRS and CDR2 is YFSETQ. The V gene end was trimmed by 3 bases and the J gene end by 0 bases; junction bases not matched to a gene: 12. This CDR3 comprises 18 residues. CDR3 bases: TGCGCCAGCAGCTCACACGACAGGGTAAACTATAGCAATCAGCCCCAGCATTTT. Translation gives CASSSHDRVNYSNQPQHF.

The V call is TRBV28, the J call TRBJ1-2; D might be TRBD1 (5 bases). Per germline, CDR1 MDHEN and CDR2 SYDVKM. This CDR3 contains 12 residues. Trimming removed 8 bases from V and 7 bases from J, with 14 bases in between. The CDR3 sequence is CASGSRQFGYTF. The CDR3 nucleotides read TGTGCCAGCGGATCCCGACAGTTTGGCTACACCTTC.

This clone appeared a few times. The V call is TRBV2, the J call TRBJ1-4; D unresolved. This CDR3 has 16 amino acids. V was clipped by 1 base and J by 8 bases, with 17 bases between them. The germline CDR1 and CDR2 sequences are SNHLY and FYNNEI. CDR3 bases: TGTGCCAGCAGTGAAGGAGGCCGGGAATATCGAGAAAAACTGTTTTTT. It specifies CASSEGGREYREKLFF.

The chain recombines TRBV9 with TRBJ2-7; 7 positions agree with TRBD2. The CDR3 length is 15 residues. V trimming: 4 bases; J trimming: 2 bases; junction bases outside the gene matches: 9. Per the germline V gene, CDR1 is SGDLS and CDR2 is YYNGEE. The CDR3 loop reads CASSPGLDQTYEQYF. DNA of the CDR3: TGTGCCAGCAGCCCAGGACTAGATCAGACCTACGAGCAGTACTTC.

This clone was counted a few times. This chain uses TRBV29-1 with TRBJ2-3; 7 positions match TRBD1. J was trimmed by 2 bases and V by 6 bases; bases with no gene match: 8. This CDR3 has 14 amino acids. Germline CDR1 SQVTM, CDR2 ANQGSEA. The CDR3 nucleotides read TGCAGCGTGGCCCCGGGACAGTCCACAGATACGCAGTATTTT. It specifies CSVAPGQSTDTQYF.

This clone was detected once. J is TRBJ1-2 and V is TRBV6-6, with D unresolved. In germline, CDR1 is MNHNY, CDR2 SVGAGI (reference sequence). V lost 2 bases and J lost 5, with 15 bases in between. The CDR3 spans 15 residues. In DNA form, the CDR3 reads TGTGCCAGCAGTTACCCTACGGAGGTTTTTTATGGCTACACCTTC. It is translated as CASSYPTEVFYGYTF.

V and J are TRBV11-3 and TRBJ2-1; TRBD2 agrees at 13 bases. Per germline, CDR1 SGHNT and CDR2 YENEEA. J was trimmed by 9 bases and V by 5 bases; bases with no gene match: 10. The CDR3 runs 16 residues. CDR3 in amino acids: CASSRRGLAGSGEQFF. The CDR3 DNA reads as TGTGCCAGCAGCAGAAGGGGACTAGCGGGAAGTGGTGAGCAGTTCTTC.

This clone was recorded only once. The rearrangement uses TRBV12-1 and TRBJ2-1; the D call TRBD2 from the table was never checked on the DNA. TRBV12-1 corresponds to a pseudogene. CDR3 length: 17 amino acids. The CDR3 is CASSFRNPSGREGEQFF. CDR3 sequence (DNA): TGTGCCAGCAGCTTTCGGAATCCTAGCGGGAGAGAGGGTGAGCAGTTCTTC.

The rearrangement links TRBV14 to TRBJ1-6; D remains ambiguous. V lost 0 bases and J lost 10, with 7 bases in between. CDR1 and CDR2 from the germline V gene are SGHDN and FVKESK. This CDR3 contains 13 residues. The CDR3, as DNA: TGTGCCAGCAGCCAAGAATCTACCTCACCCCTCCACTTT. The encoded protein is CASSQESTSPLHF.

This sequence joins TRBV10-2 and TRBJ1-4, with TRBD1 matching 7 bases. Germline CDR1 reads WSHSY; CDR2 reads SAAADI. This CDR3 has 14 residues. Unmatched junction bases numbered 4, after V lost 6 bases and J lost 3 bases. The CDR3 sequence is CASSWTGPNEKLFF. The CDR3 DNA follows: TGCGCCAGCAGCTGGACAGGCCCTAATGAAAAACTGTTTTTT.

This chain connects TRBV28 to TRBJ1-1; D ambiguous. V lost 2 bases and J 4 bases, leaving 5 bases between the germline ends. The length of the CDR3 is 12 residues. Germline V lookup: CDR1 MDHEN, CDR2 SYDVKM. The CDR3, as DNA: TGTGCCAGCAGTTTAGGTAGCACTGAAGCTTTCTTT. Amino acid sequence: CASSLGSTEAFF.

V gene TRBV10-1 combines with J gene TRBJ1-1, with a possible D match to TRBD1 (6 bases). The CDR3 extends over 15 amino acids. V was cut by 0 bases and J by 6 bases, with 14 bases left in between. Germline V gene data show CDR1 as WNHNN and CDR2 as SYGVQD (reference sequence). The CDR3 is CASSESKGGVAEAFF. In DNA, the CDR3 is TGCGCCAGCAGTGAGTCGAAAGGGGGGGTGGCTGAAGCTTTCTTT.

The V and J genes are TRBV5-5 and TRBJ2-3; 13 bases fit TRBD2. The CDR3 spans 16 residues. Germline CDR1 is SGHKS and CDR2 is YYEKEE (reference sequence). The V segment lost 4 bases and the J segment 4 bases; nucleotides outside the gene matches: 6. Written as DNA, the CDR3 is TGTGCCAGCAGCCCCGGACTAGCGGGAGATTCAGATACGCAGTATTTT. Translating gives CASSPGLAGDSDTQYF.